The next 14 T cell receptor beta chains were all read from a single sample in a study of CD8 T cells in ankylosing spondylitis. General observations from the study: Ankylosing spondylitis blood seemed to carry a telltale TCR beta motif made of under 10 highly homologous variants.

Antigen specificity for these receptors is unknown. Using its own MiXCR run on the 5' RACE reads, TCRdb lists one record per CDR3 protein. This sample carries under 950,000 distinct CDR3 sequences, around 20% of them seen once, and the ten largest clones take 19%. The sequencing input was blood, either unsorted or a sorted T cell fraction (not recorded which). The receptors come from a male donor with ankylosing spondylitis.

Many counts were recorded for this clonotype. The chain couples TRBV27 to TRBJ2-3; D is unresolved. CDR3 size: 10 residues. V shed 8 bases and J shed 8 bases, with 8 bases lying between them. CDR1 is MNHEY and CDR2 is SMNVEV in the germline V gene (reference sequence). The CDR3 coding sequence is TGTGCCAGCGGCCTGGGTACGCAGTATTTT. Encoded protein: CASGLGTQYF.

This clonotype was picked up a small number of times. The rearrangement uses TRBV7-2 and TRBJ1-2; D is unresolved. The CDR3 contains 12 residues. Trimming removed 5 bases at V and 8 bases at J, with 12 bases between. The germline gives CDR1 SGHTA, CDR2 FQGNSA. The CDR3 loop is CASSRGLDGYTF. The CDR3 DNA reads as TGTGCCAGCAGCCGCGGGCTAGACGGCTACACCTTC.

V gene TRBV7-9 combines with J gene TRBJ2-1, with D unclear. This CDR3 has 15 amino acids. Germline V CDR1 and CDR2: SEHNR, FQNEAQ (reference sequence). The V and J ends lost 2 bases and 8 bases respectively, with 16 bases between them. CDR3 region: CASSLFSPVGYEQFF. DNA of the CDR3: TGTGCCAGCAGCTTATTCTCTCCAGTTGGATATGAGCAGTTCTTC.

V usage is TRBV6-2 or TRBV6-3 and J usage is TRBJ2-3; perhaps TRBD2 as D (6 bases). V dropped 2 bases and J dropped 2 bases, with 20 bases sitting between them. The germline CDR1 and CDR2 sequences are MNHEY and SVGEGT. This CDR3 comprises 18 residues. This CDR3 reads CASSYTTGTSTYTDTQYF. For the CDR3, the DNA is TGTGCCAGCAGTTACACGACTGGGACTTCCACCTACACAGATACGCAGTATTTT.

Only a few counts were recorded for this clonotype. The rearrangement uses TRBV7-8 and TRBJ2-7, with D unresolved. V was pared by 5 bases and J by 0 bases, with 14 bases between. This CDR3 is built from 15 residues. The germline V gene encodes CDR1 SGHVS and CDR2 FQNEAQ. The CDR3 DNA is TGTGCCAGCAGCCCCCTCGGTTCCAGCTCCTACGAGCAGTACTTC. It codes for CASSPLGSSSYEQYF.

This clonotype showed up just a few times. The chain combines TRBV7-6 with TRBJ2-5; TRBD1 agrees at 9 bases. Germline V gene data show CDR1 as SGHVS and CDR2 as FNYEAQ. This CDR3 is 15 amino acids long. Trimming removed 5 bases from V and 3 bases from J; junction bases left unmatched: 7. CDR3 loop: CASSTGGSGKETQYF. The CDR3 DNA follows: TGTGCCAGCAGCACAGGGGGCAGTGGGAAAGAGACCCAGTACTTC. Supplemented by reference TRBV7-6 and TRBJ2-5, the full variable domain reads GAGVSQSPRYKVTKRGQDVALRCDPISGHVSLYWYRQALGQGPEFLTYFNYEAQQDKSGLPNDRFSAERPEGSISTLTIQRTEQRDSAMYRCASSTGGSGKETQYFGPGTRLLVL.

The sample holds a few counts of this clonotype. The V call is TRBV20-1, the J call TRBJ2-1, with 9 bases lining up with TRBD1. The CDR3 is 13 amino acids. V lost 6 bases, J lost 8 bases, and 8 bases stayed unmatched. CDR1 and CDR2 (germline): DFQATT, SNEGSKA (reference sequence). This CDR3 is CSARGTGSHEQFF. DNA for the CDR3: TGCAGTGCCCGCGGGACAGGGTCCCATGAGCAGTTCTTC.

This clonotype was seen more than once but under ten times. The CDR3 reads CASSRTTGPTEAFF. The CDR3 DNA sequence: TGTGCCAGCAGCCGTACTACCGGGCCCACTGAAGCTTTCTTT. The V call is TRBV6-1, the J call TRBJ1-1; D gene ambiguous. CDR1 and CDR2 from the germline V gene are MNHNS and SASEGT. Trimming removed 6 bases from V and 4 bases from J, with 15 bases in between. CDR3 length equals 14 residues.

Many counts were recorded for this clonotype. This sequence joins TRBV12-3 or TRBV12-4 and TRBJ2-5, with TRBD1 as a possible D gene (5 bases). This CDR3 contains 11 residues. The V and J ends lost 6 bases and 5 bases respectively, with 7 bases between them. The CDR3, as DNA: TGTGCCAGCAGGGGGCAGGAGACCCAGTACTTC. Translating gives CASRGQETQYF.

This clonotype was seen a few times. The chain combines TRBV4-3 with TRBJ2-7; 9 bases are a match to TRBD2. There are 18 residues in the CDR3. Germline CDR1 and CDR2: LGHNA and YSLEER. V trimming: 0 bases; J trimming: 0 bases; junction bases outside the gene matches: 9. In DNA form, the CDR3 reads TGCGCCAGCAGCCAAGAAATGTTGCTAGCGGGGCCCTCCTACGAGCAGTACTTC. Translation: CASSQEMLLAGPSYEQYF.

This clonotype appeared many times. The chain is built from TRBV5-1 and TRBJ1-4; D remains ambiguous. This CDR3 comprises 16 residues. Trimming pared 3 bases from V and 8 bases from J, leaving 20 bases between. Germline assignment: CDR1 SGHRS and CDR2 YFSETQ. In DNA, the CDR3 is TGCGCCAGCAGCTCTGACGACCGCGGGTATGAAGAAAAACTGTTTTTT. This gives the protein CASSSDDRGYEEKLFF.

Regarding this clonotype: Given a much more abundant clone one base away, this may be a read error. The CDR3 region has the DNA TGTGCCAGCAGTTACATGGGCTACGAGCAGTACTTC. Translating it yields CASSYMGYEQYF. This sequence joins TRBV6-2 or TRBV6-3 and TRBJ2-7; D gene uncertain. Germline CDR1 MNHEY, CDR2 SVGEGT. The CDR3 runs to 12 residues. V dropped 2 bases and J dropped 3 bases, with 5 bases sitting between them.

This sequence joins TRBV4-1 and TRBJ2-1, with 8 bases aligning to TRBD1. V lost 0 bases to trimming and J lost 4 bases; unmatched junction nucleotides: 11. The germline gives CDR1 MGHRA, CDR2 YSYEKL. The CDR3 extends over 18 amino acids. This chain's CDR3 is CASSQEGAGTGPYNEQFF. The CDR3 bases are TGCGCCAGCAGCCAAGAGGGTGCCGGGACAGGCCCATACAATGAGCAGTTCTTC.

In this sample, this clonotype turned up many times. In DNA form, the CDR3 reads TGTGCCAGCAGTCAAGGGGTGGGGGGAAACTATGGCTACACCTTC. Translating gives CASSQGVGGNYGYTF. V is TRBV27 and J is TRBJ1-2; a weak D match, TRBD1 (5 bases). Trimming left V 5 bases short and J 2 bases short, with 15 bases between. CDR3 size: 15 residues. Germline V gene lookup returns CDR1 MNHEY and CDR2 SMNVEV (reference sequence).